This T cell receptor beta chain stems from a study of shared clonotypes between healthy human individuals. Trimming shortened V by 4 bases and J by 6 bases, and 11 bases separated the two germline ends. Per germline, CDR1 SGHNT and CDR2 YYREEE (reference sequence). This CDR3 is built from 12 residues. Concerning this clone: Its antigen is not known.

Sequencing was performed with immunoSEQ multiplex PCR; in TCRdb, only in-frame clones are kept and a portion is missing. The table lists more than 2 million clones, around 96% of them singletons, with 1.1% in the top ten. CD8 cells regarded as naive lacked CD45RO, were positively chosen for CCR7, and omitted terminally differentiated effector memory CD45RA+ cells. Study conclusions and caveats: Against clonotypes common to all four donors, non-shared ones had lower generation probabilities.

This TCR derives from a man aged 18 to 30 in good health. The rearrangement joins TRBV5-4 to TRBJ2-7, with TRBD1 as a possible D gene (5 bases). Sample: naive CD8+ T cells sorted from blood. The CDR3 sequence is CASSARQREQYF. CDR3 bases: TGTGCCAGCAGCGCCCGACAGCGCGAGCAGTACTTC.